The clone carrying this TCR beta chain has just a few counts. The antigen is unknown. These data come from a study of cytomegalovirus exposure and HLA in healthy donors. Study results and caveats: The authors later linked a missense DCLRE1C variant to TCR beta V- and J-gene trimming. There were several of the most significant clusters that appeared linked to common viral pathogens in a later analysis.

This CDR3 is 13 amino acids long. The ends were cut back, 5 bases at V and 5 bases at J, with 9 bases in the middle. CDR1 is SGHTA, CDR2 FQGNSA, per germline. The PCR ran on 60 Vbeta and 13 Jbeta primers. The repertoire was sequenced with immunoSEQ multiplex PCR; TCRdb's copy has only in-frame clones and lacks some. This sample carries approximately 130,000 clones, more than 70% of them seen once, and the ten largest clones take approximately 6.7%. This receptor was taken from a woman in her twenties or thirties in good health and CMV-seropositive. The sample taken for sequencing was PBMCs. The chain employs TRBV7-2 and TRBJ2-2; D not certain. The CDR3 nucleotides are TGTGCCAGCAGCCGCCTAAAAACCGGGGAGCTGTTTTTT. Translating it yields CASSRLKTGELFF.